Following are 16 T cell receptor beta chains from one sample sequenced in a study of T cell repertoires in cytomegalovirus infection. Their antigen targets remain unknown. One entry per CDR3 protein results from TCRdb running MiXCR on the reads. The table shows approximately 910,000 distinct CDR3 sequences, with 30% to 40% occurring only once. Sample: cultured CD8+ T cells from PBMCs, taken from culture after CMV antigen stimulation. The receptors shown here come from a human donor in good health (CMV status not recorded). Some clones in this sample may be carry-over from other donors' samples.

This clonotype was picked up a small number of times. The chain carries TRBV12-3 or TRBV12-4 and TRBJ2-7; D may correspond to TRBD1 or TRBD2 (5 bases each). Trimming pared 5 bases from V and 0 bases from J, leaving 11 bases between. This CDR3 spans 14 amino acids. Here the CDR3 DNA reads TGTGCCAGCAGTCCCGAGGGGTACTCCTACGAGCAGTACTTC. Its protein is CASSPEGYSYEQYF.

The DNA of the CDR3 is TGCAGTGCTCTCACCGCCGGAGGGGGCGGGCTGACTTTCTTT. As protein: CSALTAGGGGLTFF. The V call is TRBV20-1, the J call TRBJ1-1; TRBD1 matches at 7 bases. CDR1 and CDR2 from the germline V gene are DFQATT and SNEGSKA (reference sequence). The CDR3 extends over 14 amino acids. Trimming took 5 bases from V and 12 from J; bases not matched to a gene: 18.

The rearrangement links TRBV6-2 or TRBV6-3 to TRBJ1-6, with 7 bases that match TRBD1. There are 16 residues in the CDR3. Unmatched junction bases numbered 9, after V lost 6 bases and J lost 4 bases. Germline-derived CDR1 and CDR2 are MNHEY and SVGEGT. The chain's CDR3 is CASSLRTGNYNSPLHF. The DNA for the CDR3 is TGTGCCAGCAGCCTCCGGACAGGCAATTATAATTCACCCCTCCACTTT.

The chain carries TRBV9 and TRBJ2-2, with D possibly TRBD2 on 6 matching bases. V lost 0 bases and J lost 7, with 7 bases in between. This CDR3 is 13 amino acids long. The germline gives CDR1 SGDLS, CDR2 YYNGEE. The CDR3 coding sequence is TGTGCCAGCAGCGTAGAGGGAGGCGGGGAGCTGTTTTTT. This codes for CASSVEGGGELFF.

This clonotype was detected a few times. This chain joins TRBV6-5 and TRBJ1-6; D perhaps matches TRBD1 (6 bases). Trimming pared 2 bases from V and 9 bases from J, leaving 11 bases between. Germline lookup yields CDR1 MNHEY and CDR2 SVGAGI. The CDR3 spans 14 residues. For the CDR3, the DNA is TGTGCCAGCAGTTACCAGGGGAACCCTTCACCCCTCCACTTT. It specifies CASSYQGNPSPLHF.

This clonotype was picked up many times. The chain combines TRBV7-2 with TRBJ1-1; maybe TRBD1 (5 bases). The germline V gene encodes CDR1 SGHTA and CDR2 FQGNSA. V lost 5 bases, J lost 3 bases, and 19 bases lay in between. There are 16 residues in the CDR3. CDR3 residues: CASSPRVGEGDTEAFF. DNA for the CDR3: TGTGCCAGCAGCCCAAGAGTAGGGGAAGGGGACACTGAAGCTTTCTTT.

Note on this clonotype: A read error may account for a junction end that differs from germline. The chain joins TRBV27 to TRBJ1-3; D not certain. The CDR3 covers 16 residues. Germline CDR1 MNHEY, CDR2 SMNVEV (reference sequence). The CDR3 region is CVSSLADPIFGNTIYF. CDR3 bases: TGTGTCAGCAGTTTAGCGGATCCCATCTTTGGAAACACCATATATTTT.

The chain couples TRBV6-5 to TRBJ2-7, with D tentatively TRBD1 (6 bases). This CDR3 has 15 amino acids. V lost 2 bases and J lost 2, with 13 bases in between. Germline CDR1 and CDR2: MNHEY and SVGAGI. This CDR3 is CASSYMAGDAYEQYF. As DNA, the CDR3 is TGTGCCAGCAGTTACATGGCAGGGGATGCCTACGAGCAGTACTTC.

This clonotype was seen a few times. This CDR3 is CASSSTGVVSTDTQYF. The CDR3 DNA is TGTGCCAGCAGCTCAACAGGGGTTGTGAGCACAGATACGCAGTATTTT. The chain has TRBV7-9 and TRBJ2-3, with 7 bases identical to TRBD1. The length of the CDR3 is 16 residues. The germline V gene has CDR1 SEHNR and CDR2 FQNEAQ (reference sequence). V trimming: 4 bases; J trimming: 0 bases; junction bases outside the gene matches: 7.

This clonotype has at least ten counts. The chain carries TRBV7-9 and TRBJ2-7, with D possibly called TRBD1 or TRBD2 (5 bases each). This CDR3 is 14 amino acids long. Germline CDR1 SEHNR, CDR2 FQNEAQ (reference sequence). V lost 4 bases to trimming and J lost 0 bases, with 10 bases between them. Here the CDR3 reads CASSSPGSSYEQYF. DNA for the CDR3: TGTGCCAGCAGCTCCCCAGGGAGCTCCTACGAGCAGTACTTC.

This clonotype was recorded a few times. This CDR3 is CASSDSGGLLSYNEQFF. In DNA, the CDR3 is TGTGCCAGCAGTGATAGCGGGGGGTTACTCTCCTACAATGAGCAGTTCTTC. The chain carries TRBV27 and TRBJ2-1; 10 nucleotides line up with TRBD2. The CDR3 sequence is 17 residues long. Germline-derived CDR1 and CDR2 are MNHEY and SMNVEV (reference sequence). Trimming removed 5 bases from V and 0 bases from J; junction bases left unmatched: 7.

This clonotype has at least ten counts. The CDR3 region has the DNA TGTGCCAGCAGTTTGTCTGGGGGGCTTGCAACTAATGAAAAACTGTTTTTT. Residues: CASSLSGGLATNEKLFF. The gene calls are TRBV28 and TRBJ1-4; D is possibly TRBD1 (6 bases). The ends were cut back, 3 bases at V and 0 bases at J, with 14 bases in the middle. Germline CDR1 MDHEN, CDR2 SYDVKM. The CDR3 has 17 residues.

J is TRBJ2-7 and V is TRBV4-1; D ambiguous. V shed 5 bases and J shed 7 bases, with 9 bases lying between them. Germline-derived CDR1 and CDR2 are MGHRA and YSYEKL. This CDR3 region has 11 residues. The CDR3 region is CASSSVGEQYF. CDR3 bases: TGCGCCAGCAGCTCCGTCGGAGAGCAGTACTTC.

Comment on this clonotype: The conserved final phenylalanine or tryptophan is absent from the CDR3, which likely points to a read error. DNA of the CDR3: TGTGTCAGCAGCTACACAGATACGCAGTATTAT. Amino acid sequence: CVSSYTDTQYY. The chain is built from TRBV7-2 and TRBJ2-3; no reliable D call. Per the germline V gene, CDR1 is SGHTA and CDR2 is FQGNSA. CDR3 length: 11 residues.

V is TRBV6-6 and J is TRBJ2-1; possibly TRBD1 for D (5 bases). CDR3 length equals 18 residues. Germline assignment: CDR1 MNHNY and CDR2 SVGAGI (reference sequence). Trimming stripped 2 bases from V and 6 bases from J, with 23 bases between. The CDR3 loop is CASSYRLMAPIRGNEQFF. The DNA for the CDR3 is TGTGCCAGCAGTTACAGGCTAATGGCTCCCATTAGGGGCAATGAGCAGTTCTTC.

The chain uses TRBV24-1 and TRBJ2-6; D unresolved. This CDR3 region has 16 residues. CDR1 is KGHDR and CDR2 is SFDVKD in the germline V gene. V was pared by 4 bases and J by 0 bases, with 9 bases between. The CDR3 nucleotides read TGTGCCACCAGTGACCCGAAGGTCTCTGGGGCCAACGTCCTGACTTTC. It is translated as CATSDPKVSGANVLTF.